What follows is one T cell receptor (beta chain) and its context. The data were taken from a study of Graves' ophthalmopathy and Graves' hyperthyroidism. The CDR3 runs 15 residues. CDR1 and CDR2 (germline): LNHDA, SQIVND (reference sequence). After removal of 2 bases from V and 0 bases from J, the junction contained 3 bases not matched to a gene. TCR beta CDR3 regions were amplified from RNA transcripts. RT-PCR with HTBI primers came first, then second-round multiplex PCR. TCRdb ran MiXCR on the multiplex PCR reads and lists one entry per CDR3 protein. The sample lists almost 750,000 distinct CDR3 sequences, 35% to 50% occurring once. For donors with ophthalmopathy, the disease showed moderate-to-severe activity, reached CAS ≥3 and NOSPECS ≥4, and had lasted under 3 months. Someone took the PBMCs out of more than 9 ml of fresh peripheral blood.

Specimen: peripheral blood. J is TRBJ1-2 and V is TRBV19; 7 positions agree with TRBD1. This sequence originates from an adult man with Graves' ophthalmopathy. CDR3 region: CASSILGTANYGYTF. The DNA for the CDR3 is TGTGCCAGTAGTATATTGGGGACAGCTAACTATGGCTACACCTTC.